This TCR beta chain derives from a study of Ad26.COV2.S vaccination and SARS-CoV-2 variants. Study-level points and caveats: Vaccine recipients had higher spike-specific TCR breadth than placebo recipients. Researchers reported similar non-spike TCR breadth in vaccine and placebo recipients. Responses of T cells in total may have been underestimated by the TCR breadth and depth analyses. Responses of spike-specific T cells (both CD8+ and CD4+) reportedly showed substantial breadth after vaccination.

Libraries were prepared by immunoSEQ multiplex PCR; TCRdb keeps only in-frame clonotypes and omits some of them. The sample has roughly 380,000 clones; 88% are singletons. Points on this clone: Its antigen remains unidentified.

Trimming cost V 0 bases and J 8 bases, with 7 bases left between them. This CDR3 comprises 13 residues. As for treatment: roughly 18 received Ad26.COV2.S at low or high dose, single or two shots; about 5 received placebo; per-sample allocation not given. Day 63 after the first vaccine or placebo injection was the time point for sampling. This chain connects TRBV12-3 or TRBV12-4 to TRBJ1-4; D is possibly TRBD1 (5 bases). The sample in question was peripheral blood, obtained in a trial of Ad26.COV2.S vaccine versus placebo. This clonotype was obtained from a person between 18 and 59 years old who received the Ad26.COV2.S COVID-19 vaccine or a placebo. This CDR3 is CASSLARGEKLFF. In nucleotides, the CDR3 is TGTGCCAGCAGTTTAGCGCGGGGGGAAAAACTGTTTTTT.